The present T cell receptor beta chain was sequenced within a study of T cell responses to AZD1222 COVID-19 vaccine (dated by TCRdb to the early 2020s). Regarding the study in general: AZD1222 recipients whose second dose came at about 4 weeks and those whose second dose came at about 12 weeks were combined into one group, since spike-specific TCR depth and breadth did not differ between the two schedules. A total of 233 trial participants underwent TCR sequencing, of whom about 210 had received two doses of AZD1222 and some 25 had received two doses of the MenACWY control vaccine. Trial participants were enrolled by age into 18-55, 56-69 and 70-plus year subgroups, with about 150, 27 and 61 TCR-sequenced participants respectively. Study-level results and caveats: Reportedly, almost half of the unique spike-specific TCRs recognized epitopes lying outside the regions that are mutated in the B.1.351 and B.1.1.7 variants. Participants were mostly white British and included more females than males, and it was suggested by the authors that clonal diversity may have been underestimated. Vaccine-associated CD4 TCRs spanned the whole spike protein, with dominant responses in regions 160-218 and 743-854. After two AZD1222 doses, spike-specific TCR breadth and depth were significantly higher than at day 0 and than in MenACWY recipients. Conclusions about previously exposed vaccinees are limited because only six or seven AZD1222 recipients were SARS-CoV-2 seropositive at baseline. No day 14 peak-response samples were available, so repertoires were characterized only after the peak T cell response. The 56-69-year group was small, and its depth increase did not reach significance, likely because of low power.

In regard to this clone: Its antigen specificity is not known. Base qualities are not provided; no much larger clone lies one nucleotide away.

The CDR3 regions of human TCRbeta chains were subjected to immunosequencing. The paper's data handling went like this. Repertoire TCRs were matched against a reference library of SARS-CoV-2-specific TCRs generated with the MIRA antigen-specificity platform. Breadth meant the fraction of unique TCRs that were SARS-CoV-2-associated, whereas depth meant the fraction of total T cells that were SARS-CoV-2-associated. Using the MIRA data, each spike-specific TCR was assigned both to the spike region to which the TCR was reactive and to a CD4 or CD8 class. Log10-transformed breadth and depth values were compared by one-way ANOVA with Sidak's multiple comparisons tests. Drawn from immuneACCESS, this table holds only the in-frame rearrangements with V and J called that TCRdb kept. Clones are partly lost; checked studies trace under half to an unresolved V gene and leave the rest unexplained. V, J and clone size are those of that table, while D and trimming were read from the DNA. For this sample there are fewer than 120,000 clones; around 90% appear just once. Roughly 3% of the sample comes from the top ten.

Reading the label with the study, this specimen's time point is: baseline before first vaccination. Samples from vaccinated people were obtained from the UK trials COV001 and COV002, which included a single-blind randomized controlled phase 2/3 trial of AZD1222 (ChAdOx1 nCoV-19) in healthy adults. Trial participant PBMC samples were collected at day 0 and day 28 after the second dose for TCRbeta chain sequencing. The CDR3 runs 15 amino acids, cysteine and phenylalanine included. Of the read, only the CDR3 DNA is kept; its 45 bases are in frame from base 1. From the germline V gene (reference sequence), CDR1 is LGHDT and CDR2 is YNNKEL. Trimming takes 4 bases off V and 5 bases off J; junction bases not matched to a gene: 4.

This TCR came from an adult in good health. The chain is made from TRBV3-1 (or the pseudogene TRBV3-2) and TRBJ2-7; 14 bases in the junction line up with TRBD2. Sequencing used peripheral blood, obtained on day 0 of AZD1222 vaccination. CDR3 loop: CASSPQGLAGDEQYF. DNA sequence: TGTGCCAGCAGCCCCCAGGGACTAGCGGGAGACGAGCAGTACTTC.